A single sample gave rise to the 6 T cell receptor beta chains below, sequenced in a study of early T cells in non-severe SARS-CoV-2 infection. A single record per CDR3 protein comes from TCRdb applying MiXCR to the 5' RACE reads. Here the sample spans 95,000 to 120,000 distinct CDR3 sequences, 12% being singletons. Sequenced sample: whole blood. All receptors come from an adult who was a healthcare worker with PCR-confirmed SARS-CoV-2 infection or an uninfected control (not recorded which).

This clonotype was recorded a few times. This chain links TRBV20-1 with TRBJ2-7, with a possible D match to TRBD1 (5 bases). In germline, CDR1 is DFQATT, CDR2 SNEGSKA (reference sequence). Trimming removed 3 bases at V and 3 bases at J, with 12 bases between. The CDR3 spans 13 residues. In nucleotides, the CDR3 is TGCAGTGCTAGGACCGGAAGGGGCTACGAGCAGTACTTC. Translating it yields CSARTGRGYEQYF.

The gene calls are TRBV20-1 and TRBJ1-6, with TRBD1 identical over 11 bases. This CDR3 is built from 15 residues. The trim removed 3 bases at V and 8 bases at J, leaving 6 bases unmatched. Germline CDR1 DFQATT, CDR2 SNEGSKA (reference sequence). This chain's CDR3 is CSARGDRGLDSPLHF. DNA for the CDR3: TGCAGTGCTAGGGGGGACAGGGGGTTGGATTCACCCCTCCACTTT.

The sample holds many counts of this clonotype. This chain joins TRBV5-6 and TRBJ1-1, with D unclear. This CDR3 region has 16 residues. With 1 base removed from V and 1 base from J, the gap between germline ends came to 14 bases. Germline V gives CDR1 SGHDT, CDR2 YYEEEE. CDR3 nucleotides: TGTGCCAGCAGCTTGAGCGGGGTTAAGGGGAACACTGAAGCTTTCTTT. Its protein is CASSLSGVKGNTEAFF.

This clonotype occurred many times. This chain's CDR3 is CASSLTSSVYEQYF. CDR3 DNA sequence: TGTGCCAGCAGCCTTACCTCTTCGGTATACGAGCAGTACTTC. The chain carries TRBV11-1 and TRBJ2-7; no definite D call. This CDR3 contains 14 residues. V was shortened by 5 bases and J by 4 bases, with 15 bases between the two germline ends. Germline V gene sequence: CDR1 SGHAT, CDR2 FQDESV (reference sequence).

The chain carries TRBV5-1 and TRBJ2-7; D is possibly TRBD2 (5 bases). Germline V gene lookup returns CDR1 SGHRS and CDR2 YFSETQ. Trimming stripped 1 base from V and 5 bases from J, with 13 bases between. The CDR3 contains 14 residues. The CDR3 DNA sequence: TGCGCCAGCAGCTTGTTTCGGACTGGTGACGAGCAGTACTTC. It yields the protein CASSLFRTGDEQYF.

This clonotype was picked up a small number of times. This chain's CDR3 is CAGTERGLALNEQFF. In DNA form, the CDR3 reads TGTGCCGGCACCGAACGGGGACTAGCTCTCAATGAGCAGTTCTTC. This chain links TRBV2 with TRBJ2-1; 9 positions match TRBD2. Germline loops: CDR1 SNHLY, CDR2 FYNNEI. Unmatched junction bases numbered 14, after V lost 11 bases and J lost 6 bases. This CDR3 has 15 amino acids.